Each of the 11 T cell receptor beta chains below was sequenced from the same sample in a study of blood T cell repertoires in COVID-19 (TCRdb year 2020). Libraries were prepared through the immunoSEQ multiplex PCR assay. TCRdb limited this immuneACCESS table to in-frame rearrangements with V and J called. A share of clones is missing; checked studies link under half to unresolved V genes, and the rest is unexplained. For this sample there are about 250,000 clones; 75% to 95% appear just once. Under 2.5% of the sample is taken by the ten largest. Sequencing was performed on PBMCs or T cells enriched from blood (not recorded which). These receptors all come from a woman aged 18-29 years who had recovered from COVID-19.

V and J are TRBV19 and TRBJ1-1, with 7 positions matching TRBD1. Germline V lookup: CDR1 LNHDA, CDR2 SQIVND (reference sequence). This CDR3 is built from 13 residues. Trimming at V came to 1 base and at J to 6 bases, leaving 2 bases not matched to a gene. CDR3 region: CASSIGRGSEAFF. In DNA form, the CDR3 reads TGTGCCAGTAGTATAGGCAGGGGGTCTGAAGCTTTCTTT.

V usage is TRBV9 and J usage is TRBJ2-3; 9 bases align to TRBD2. Germline assignment: CDR1 SGDLS and CDR2 YYNGEE. The CDR3 length is 14 residues. V trimming: 6 bases; J trimming: 6 bases; junction bases outside the gene matches: 8. Here the CDR3 reads CASTIGLAQDTQYF. The CDR3 nucleotides are TGTGCCAGCACCATCGGACTAGCGCAGGATACGCAGTATTTT.

The chain joins TRBV19 to TRBJ2-7; 7 bases line up with TRBD1. The CDR3 sequence is 13 residues long. The germline V gene has CDR1 LNHDA and CDR2 SQIVND (reference sequence). Trimming took 3 bases from V and 2 from J; bases not matched to a gene: 1. The CDR3 region is CASSIDRAYEQYF. In DNA, the CDR3 is TGTGCCAGTAGTATCGACAGGGCCTACGAGCAGTACTTC.

The rearrangement uses TRBV4-1 and TRBJ2-2; 12 nucleotides match TRBD1. CDR1 and CDR2 from the germline V gene are MGHRA and YSYEKL. V dropped 3 bases and J dropped 2; count of bases not matched to a gene: 4. This CDR3 spans 17 amino acids. The CDR3 DNA sequence: TGCGCCAGCAGCCACGGGGACAGGGGGCCAAACACCGGGGAGCTGTTTTTT. Translating it yields CASSHGDRGPNTGELFF.

This chain joins TRBV11-2 and TRBJ1-1, with a tentative D call TRBD1 (5 bases). The CDR3 totals 15 residues. Germline V gene lookup returns CDR1 SGHAT and CDR2 FQNNGV. V lost 5 bases to trimming and J lost 12 bases, with 25 bases between them. The DNA of the CDR3 is TGTGCCAGCAGCCCCCGGGGGGACCCTTATGCACACACTTTCTTT. This sequence encodes CASSPRGDPYAHTFF.

The chain recombines TRBV7-3 with TRBJ2-1; D remains ambiguous. This CDR3 is built from 16 residues. V lost 3 bases, J lost 1 base, and 13 bases lay in between. Per germline, CDR1 SGHTA and CDR2 FQGTGA. This CDR3 reads CASSLISGSSYNEQFF. The CDR3 DNA is TGTGCCAGCAGCTTGATCAGTGGCTCTTCCTACAATGAGCAGTTCTTC.

The chain recombines TRBV2 with TRBJ1-2; tentative D call: TRBD1 (6 bases). With 5 bases removed from V and 12 bases from J, the gap between germline ends came to 19 bases. In germline, CDR1 is SNHLY, CDR2 FYNNEI. CDR3 length: 13 amino acids. This CDR3 is CASSPHSTSGDTF. The CDR3 region has the DNA TGTGCCAGCAGTCCTCACTCGACGTCAGGGGACACCTTC. Full variable domain (rest looked up from reference TRBV2 and TRBJ1-2): EPEVTQTPSHQVTQMGQEVILRCVPISNHLYFYWYRQILGQKVEFLVSFYNNEISEKSEIFDDQFSVERPDGSNFTLKIRSTKLEDSAMYFCASSPHSTSGDTFGSGTRLTVV.

This rearrangement joins TRBV2 to TRBJ2-7; a weak D match, TRBD1 (5 bases). Trimming took off 6 bases at V and 7 bases at J, with 19 bases between the two ends. The CDR3 has 14 amino acids. CDR1 and CDR2 from the germline V gene are SNHLY and FYNNEI. The CDR3 reads CASSLDRQVVEQYF. The CDR3 bases are TGTGCCAGCAGCCTCGACAGACAAGTCGTAGAGCAGTACTTC.

This clone was seen a single time. The V call is TRBV28, the J call TRBJ2-7; 10 positions agree with TRBD2. Trimming removed 3 bases from V and 2 bases from J; junction bases left unmatched: 7. This CDR3 spans 16 amino acids. In germline, CDR1 is MDHEN, CDR2 SYDVKM. The CDR3 DNA sequence: TGTGCCAGCAGTTTCCCCACTAGCGGGACAACCTACGAGCAGTACTTC. Protein sequence: CASSFPTSGTTYEQYF.

V usage is TRBV19 and J usage is TRBJ2-3, with D unresolved. Trimming stripped 5 bases from V and 1 base from J, with 4 bases between. CDR1 is LNHDA, CDR2 SQIVND, per germline (reference sequence). The CDR3 is 12 amino acids. The CDR3 spells CASSYRTDTQYF. DNA for the CDR3: TGTGCCAGTAGTTATCGCACAGATACGCAGTATTTT. The entire variable domain, with the rest obtained from reference TRBV19 and TRBJ2-3, is as follows: DGGITQSPKYLFRKEGQNVTLSCEQNLNHDAMYWYRQDPGQGLRLIYYSQIVNDFQKGDIAEGYSVSREKKESFPLTVTSAQKNPTAFYLCASSYRTDTQYFGPGTRLTVL.

This sequence joins TRBV19 and TRBJ2-1; 13 bases are a match to TRBD2. This CDR3 region has 18 residues. Trimming at V came to 6 bases and at J to 0 bases, leaving 8 bases not matched to a gene. Per germline, CDR1 LNHDA and CDR2 SQIVND (reference sequence). The chain's CDR3 is CASRGTSGVHSSYNEQFF. The CDR3 region has the DNA TGTGCCAGTAGAGGGACTAGCGGGGTCCACAGCTCCTACAATGAGCAGTTCTTC.